The clone carrying this T cell receptor (beta chain) was found many times. This sample was included in a study of T-cell reconstitution after alpha-beta-depleted transplantation in children. The TCRbeta library was prepared with unique molecular identifiers. TCRdb reprocessed the PCR reads via MiXCR and lists one record per CDR3 protein. Among some 640,000 distinct CDR3 sequences listed, around 17% were seen once. This CDR3 is built from 11 residues. Germline CDR1 and CDR2: MNHNS and SASEGT. V was shortened by 6 bases and J by 8 bases, with 8 bases between the two germline ends. Source: PBMCs from the stem cell graft donor, taken from the stem cell graft. The rearrangement links TRBV6-1 to TRBJ2-1; no clear D. This sequence originates from a human donor who donated a stem cell graft to a child with acute myeloid leukemia. The CDR3 DNA reads as TGTGCCAGCAGCGACAATGATGAGCAGTTCTTC. Translated: CASSDNDEQFF.